This passage covers 25 T cell receptor beta chains from one sample sequenced in a study of blood T cell repertoires in COVID-19. Sequencing was performed with immunoSEQ multiplex PCR; in TCRdb, only in-frame clones are kept and a portion is missing. The sample yields 76,000 or so clones, roughly 80% seen once. The sample consisted of peripheral blood. The source of these receptors is a man in his fifties or sixties with acute or convalescent COVID-19.

About this clone itself: The identical CDR3 is also encoded by other nucleotide sequences in the sample. The chain joins TRBV29-1 to TRBJ1-2, with 8 nucleotides matching TRBD1. Germline loops: CDR1 SQVTM, CDR2 ANQGSEA. J gave up 2 bases and V 2 bases, and 4 bases lay outside the gene matches. This CDR3 has 14 residues. This CDR3 reads CSVEIGQGNYGYTF. The CDR3 DNA is TGCAGCGTTGAAATTGGACAGGGAAACTATGGCTACACCTTC.

The rearrangement joins TRBV7-9 to TRBJ2-2; D gene uncertain. Germline V lookup: CDR1 SEHNR, CDR2 FQNEAQ (reference sequence). V was shortened by 1 base and J by 0 bases, with 12 bases between the two germline ends. The CDR3 is 17 amino acids. Written as DNA, the CDR3 is TGTGCCAGCAGCTTAGGCTCCGAACTAACGAACACCGGGGAGCTGTTTTTT. Amino acid sequence: CASSLGSELTNTGELFF.

The chain has TRBV11-2 and TRBJ2-1, with TRBD1 matching 12 bases. Germline-derived CDR1 and CDR2 are SGHAT and FQNNGV. The CDR3 totals 15 residues. After removal of 3 bases from V and 7 bases from J, the junction contained 4 bases not matched to a gene. The CDR3 protein is CASSLGQGAWNEQFF. Here the CDR3 DNA reads TGTGCCAGCAGCTTGGGACAGGGGGCGTGGAATGAGCAGTTCTTC.

The rearrangement uses TRBV4-1 and TRBJ2-5; the D is unclear. The CDR3 length is 12 residues. Trimming cost V 4 bases and J 7 bases, with 10 bases left between them. CDR1 is MGHRA and CDR2 is YSYEKL in the germline V gene. CDR3 amino acids: CASSLPPGTQYF. The CDR3, as DNA: TGCGCCAGCAGCCTTCCTCCGGGGACCCAGTACTTC.

This clone showed up just once. The rearrangement joins TRBV6-5 to TRBJ1-5, with 7 bases lining up with TRBD1. CDR3 length: 14 amino acids. CDR1 and CDR2 from the germline V gene are MNHEY and SVGAGI. After removal of 2 bases from V and 5 bases from J, the junction contained 3 bases not matched to a gene. The CDR3, as DNA: TGTGCCAGCAGTTACACGACAGGGTATCAGCCCCAGCATTTT. Its protein is CASSYTTGYQPQHF.

The rearrangement links TRBV5-1 to TRBJ1-1; 7 bases match TRBD1. This CDR3 has 14 amino acids. The V gene's germline CDR1 is SGHRS and CDR2 YFSETQ. J lost 1 base, V lost 4 bases, and 4 bases had no gene match. The CDR3 reads CASSPTGANTEAFF. In DNA form, the CDR3 reads TGCGCCAGCAGCCCTACAGGGGCGAACACTGAAGCTTTCTTT.

The V call is TRBV27, the J call TRBJ1-2; 11 bases are shared with TRBD1. The germline V gene has CDR1 MNHEY and CDR2 SMNVEV (reference sequence). J lost 6 bases, V lost 5 bases, and 8 bases had no gene match. There are 15 residues in the CDR3. Here the CDR3 DNA reads TGTGCCAGCAGTCAAGGGACAGGGGGAGGCCATGGCTACACCTTC. This sequence encodes CASSQGTGGGHGYTF.

The genes are TRBV11-2 and TRBJ2-7, with TRBD1 matching over 8 bases. There are 16 residues in the CDR3. V was clipped by 5 bases and J by 3 bases; unmatched bases: 12. CDR1 is SGHAT, CDR2 FQNNGV, per germline. The CDR3 coding sequence is TGTGCCAGCAGCCCCGGTCGGGGACAGGATATCTACGAGCAGTACTTC. Protein: CASSPGRGQDIYEQYF.

The V call is TRBV7-9, the J call TRBJ2-3, with TRBD2 identical over 10 bases. Per germline, CDR1 SEHNR and CDR2 FQNEAQ (reference sequence). The CDR3 is made up of 14 amino acids. Unmatched junction bases numbered 2, after V lost 3 bases and J lost 5 bases. The CDR3 DNA follows: TGTGCCAGCAGCTTCCAGCGGGAGGGAGATACGCAGTATTTT. Translated: CASSFQREGDTQYF.

This rearrangement joins TRBV6-1 to TRBJ1-5, with 7 positions matching TRBD1. V dropped 0 bases and J dropped 1; count of bases not matched to a gene: 3. CDR3 length equals 16 residues. Per germline, CDR1 MNHNS and CDR2 SASEGT. The CDR3, as DNA: TGTGCCAGCAGTGAAGCAGGGGGCTGGAGCAATCAGCCCCAGCATTTT. Translated: CASSEAGGWSNQPQHF.

V usage is TRBV6-5 and J usage is TRBJ1-2; D is unresolved. Germline CDR1 MNHEY, CDR2 SVGAGI. The V and J ends lost 0 bases and 6 bases respectively, with 14 bases between them. There are 15 residues in the CDR3. CDR3 nucleotides: TGTGCCAGCAGTTACTCATCTGGGCTGATAAATGGCTACACCTTC. This translates into CASSYSSGLINGYTF.

The chain uses TRBV19 and TRBJ1-6; no clear D gene. Looked up from germline, CDR1 is LNHDA and CDR2 is SQIVND (reference sequence). The ends were cut back, 3 bases at V and 11 bases at J, with 14 bases in the middle. This CDR3 spans 14 amino acids. The CDR3: CASSILGQNPPLHF. The DNA of the CDR3 is TGTGCCAGTAGTATTCTGGGCCAGAACCCACCCCTCCACTTT.

V gene TRBV6-1 combines with J gene TRBJ1-3; D ambiguous. Trimming took 0 bases from V and 0 from J, leaving 18 bases between them. This CDR3 spans 19 amino acids. Looked up from germline, CDR1 is MNHNS and CDR2 is SASEGT. CDR3 bases: TGTGCCAGCAGTGAAGCTGGGCCCTACGTTTTAGGCTCTGGAAACACCATATATTTT. It yields the protein CASSEAGPYVLGSGNTIYF.

The rearrangement links TRBV19 to TRBJ2-1, with 14 bases fitting TRBD2. The CDR3 covers 16 residues. Germline V gene data show CDR1 as LNHDA and CDR2 as SQIVND (reference sequence). V gave up 4 bases and J gave up 6 bases; unmatched junction bases: 5. CDR3 loop: CASSTRGTSGSNEQFF. The CDR3 coding sequence is TGTGCCAGTAGTACCCGGGGGACTAGCGGGAGCAATGAGCAGTTCTTC.

Only one count was recorded for this clone. Here the CDR3 reads CASRRPSGTGNGYTF. The CDR3 DNA is TGTGCCAGCAGACGCCCTTCCGGGACAGGGAACGGCTACACCTTC. This chain uses TRBV6-5 with TRBJ1-2; TRBD1 matches at 9 bases. CDR1 is MNHEY and CDR2 is SVGAGI in the germline V gene. V trimming: 6 bases; J trimming: 8 bases; junction bases outside the gene matches: 13. This CDR3 has 15 amino acids.

This clone was seen just once. The rearrangement links TRBV28 to TRBJ2-6, with D possibly matching TRBD2 (6 bases). CDR1 is MDHEN and CDR2 is SYDVKM in the germline V gene. The ends were cut back, 3 bases at V and 0 bases at J, with 6 bases in the middle. The CDR3 sequence is 15 residues long. DNA of the CDR3: TGTGCCAGCAGTTTGGGACTCTCTGGGGCCAACGTCCTGACTTTC. It codes for CASSLGLSGANVLTF.

This rearrangement joins TRBV15 to TRBJ2-1; D uncertain. V was trimmed by 5 bases and J by 2 bases, leaving 16 bases between them. Germline V lookup: CDR1 LNHNV, CDR2 YYDKDF (reference sequence). This CDR3 spans 16 amino acids. The CDR3 loop is CATSSRVQPPYNEQFF. The CDR3 DNA follows: TGTGCCACCAGCTCAAGAGTGCAACCACCCTACAATGAGCAGTTCTTC.

This chain joins TRBV3-1 (or the pseudogene TRBV3-2) and TRBJ1-6; tentatively, D is TRBD1 (6 bases). CDR3 length: 12 amino acids. Germline CDR1 LGHDT, CDR2 YNNKEL (reference sequence). The V end lost 0 bases, the J end lost 12 bases, and 6 bases lay between the germline ends. CDR3 loop: CASSQEGGPLHF. In nucleotides, the CDR3 is TGTGCCAGCAGCCAAGAAGGGGGACCCCTCCACTTT.

CDR3: CASSPGTGGGQPQHF. The CDR3 coding sequence is TGTGCCAGCAGTCCCGGGACAGGGGGAGGCCAGCCCCAGCATTTT. The chain links TRBV6-5 to TRBJ1-5, with 11 nucleotides matching TRBD1. The CDR3 has 15 residues. Unmatched junction bases numbered 7, after V lost 5 bases and J lost 7 bases. Germline V gives CDR1 MNHEY, CDR2 SVGAGI.

V is TRBV9 and J is TRBJ2-1; 7 nucleotides align to TRBD1. Per germline, CDR1 SGDLS and CDR2 YYNGEE. Trimming cost V 3 bases and J 2 bases; bases outside gene matches: 8. CDR3 length: 16 amino acids. DNA of the CDR3: TGTGCCAGCAGCGGGCCGACAGGGTTCGCCTACAATGAGCAGTTCTTC. The encoded protein is CASSGPTGFAYNEQFF.

The chain combines TRBV4-1 with TRBJ2-7; 7 nucleotides match TRBD1. The germline gives CDR1 MGHRA, CDR2 YSYEKL. V trimming: 0 bases; J trimming: 2 bases; junction bases outside the gene matches: 4. The CDR3 sequence is 15 residues long. In nucleotides, the CDR3 is TGCGCCAGCAGCCAAGATCAGGGGGTCACCTACGAGCAGTACTTC. Its translation: CASSQDQGVTYEQYF.

The chain has TRBV28 and TRBJ2-1, with 7 bases matching TRBD1. Germline-derived CDR1 and CDR2 are MDHEN and SYDVKM. This CDR3 spans 15 amino acids. V shed 5 bases and J 1 base; nucleotides not matched to a gene: 5. The CDR3 region has the DNA TGTGCCAGCAGTCTCCAGGACAGGTCCTACAATGAGCAGTTCTTC. Translated, it gives CASSLQDRSYNEQFF.

The CDR3 region is CASSTHYPDRENTGELFF. Here the CDR3 DNA reads TGTGCCAGCAGCACACACTATCCCGACAGGGAGAACACCGGGGAGCTGTTTTTT. The chain carries TRBV21-1 and TRBJ2-2; TRBD1 is taken as the D call from the table, unchecked against the DNA. TRBV21-1 represents a pseudogene. There are 18 residues in the CDR3.

The chain joins TRBV30 to TRBJ2-3; a possible D gene is TRBD2 (6 bases). Between the trimmed V and J ends, which lost 0 bases and 5 bases, there was a span of 12 bases. The CDR3 loop spans 14 amino acids. Germline values: CDR1 GTSNPN, CDR2 SVGIG (reference sequence). Here the CDR3 reads CAWSVGGAVDTQYF. CDR3 DNA sequence: TGTGCCTGGAGTGTCGGCGGGGCGGTAGATACGCAGTATTTT.

In its sample, this clone was seen a few times. The chain recombines TRBV28 with TRBJ1-2; maybe TRBD1 (6 bases). The germline CDR1 and CDR2 sequences are MDHEN and SYDVKM. The V and J ends lost 5 bases and 0 bases respectively, with 7 bases between them. The CDR3 covers 13 residues. The CDR3, as DNA: TGTGCCAGCAGTAGGACAGCTAACTATGGCTACACCTTC. Its translation: CASSRTANYGYTF.